The clone carrying this T cell receptor (beta chain) was counted between two and nine times. No antigen is known for it. Time point in this sample: newly diagnosed GD, antithyroid drugs for less than 3 months. After RNA was extracted from PBMCs, the TCR library was made from it. The V end lost 4 bases, the J end lost 3 bases, and 11 bases lay between the germline ends. From germline, CDR1 is SGHDT and CDR2 YYEEEE. The CDR3 has 13 residues. The data were obtained in a study of regulatory T cells in long-lasting Graves disease. The wider study: For under 3 months, newly diagnosed Graves' patients had been taking antithyroid drugs.

Sequencing libraries for TCR beta were prepared with iRepertoire HTBI primers and Arm-PCR of CDR3 regions. TCRdb itself ran the multiplex PCR reads through MiXCR, one entry per CDR3 protein. The table records approximately 210,000 distinct CDR3 sequences, around 20% of them present only once. Study-wide results and limits: Persistent Graves' patients had lower TCR diversity than newly diagnosed ones. With a few thousand shared public clonotypes, persistent patients exceeded new patients, who shared approximately 880. There was favoring of TRBV28, TRBJ1-2 and TRBJ2-5 in persistent disease.

The specimen comprised peripheral blood mononuclear cells (PBMCs), sampled at new diagnosis, from a patient treated with antithyroid drugs. The chain links TRBV5-6 to TRBJ2-7; D remains unclear. This sequence originates from a female donor with Graves disease. CDR3 bases: TGTGCCAGCAGCCTTAGGGCAATCTACGAGCAGTACTTC. Protein sequence: CASSLRAIYEQYF.